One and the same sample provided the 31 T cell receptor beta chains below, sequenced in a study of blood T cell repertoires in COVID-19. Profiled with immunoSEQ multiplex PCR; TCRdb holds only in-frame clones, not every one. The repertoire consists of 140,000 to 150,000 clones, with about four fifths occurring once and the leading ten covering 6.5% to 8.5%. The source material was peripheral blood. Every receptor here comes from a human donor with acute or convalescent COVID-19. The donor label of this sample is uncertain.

CDR3 protein: CASSSQHNTEAFF. The CDR3 DNA reads as TGTGCCAGCAGTTCCCAACATAACACTGAAGCTTTCTTT. The chain joins TRBV6-1 to TRBJ1-1, with D hard to call. The V and J ends lost 5 bases and 2 bases respectively, with 9 bases between them. The CDR3 runs 13 residues. In germline, CDR1 is MNHNS, CDR2 SASEGT.

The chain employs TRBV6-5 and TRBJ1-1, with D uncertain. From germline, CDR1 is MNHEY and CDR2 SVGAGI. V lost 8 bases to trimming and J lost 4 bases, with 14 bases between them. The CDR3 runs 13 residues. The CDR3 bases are TGTGCCAGCCAATACAGTTTGGGCACTGAAGCTTTCTTT. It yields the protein CASQYSLGTEAFF.

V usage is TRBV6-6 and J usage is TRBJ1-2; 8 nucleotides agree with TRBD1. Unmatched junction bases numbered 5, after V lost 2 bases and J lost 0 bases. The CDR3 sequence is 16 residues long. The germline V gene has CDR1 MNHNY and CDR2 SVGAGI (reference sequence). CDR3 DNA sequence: TGTGCCAGCAGTTACACTAGACAGGGGACTAACTATGGCTACACCTTC. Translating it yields CASSYTRQGTNYGYTF.

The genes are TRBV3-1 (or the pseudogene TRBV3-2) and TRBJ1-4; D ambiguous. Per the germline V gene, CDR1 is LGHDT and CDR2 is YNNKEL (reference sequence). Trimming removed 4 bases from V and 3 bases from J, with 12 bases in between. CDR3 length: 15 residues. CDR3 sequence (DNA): TGTGCCAGCAGCCGAGCGACCGCTGCTAATGAAAAACTGTTTTTT. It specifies CASSRATAANEKLFF.

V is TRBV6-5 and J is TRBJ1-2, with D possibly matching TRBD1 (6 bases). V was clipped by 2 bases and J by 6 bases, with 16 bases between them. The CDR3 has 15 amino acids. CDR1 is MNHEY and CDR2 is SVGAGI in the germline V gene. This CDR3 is CASSYDRTVYNGYTF. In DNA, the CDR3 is TGTGCCAGCAGTTACGACAGGACAGTTTATAATGGCTACACCTTC.

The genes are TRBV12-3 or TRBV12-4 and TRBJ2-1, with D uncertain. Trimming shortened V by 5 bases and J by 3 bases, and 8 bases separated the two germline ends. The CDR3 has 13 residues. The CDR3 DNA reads TGTGCCAGCAGTCCTGACATCTACAATGAGCAGTTCTTC. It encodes CASSPDIYNEQFF.

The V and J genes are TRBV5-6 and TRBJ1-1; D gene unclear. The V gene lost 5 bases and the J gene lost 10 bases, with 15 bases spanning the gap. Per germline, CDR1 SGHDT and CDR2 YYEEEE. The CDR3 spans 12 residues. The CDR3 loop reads CASRGGGTRAFF. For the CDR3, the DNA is TGTGCCAGCAGGGGAGGAGGAACTCGAGCTTTCTTT.

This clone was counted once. This CDR3 reads CASSILSGTGDQPQHF. Written as DNA, the CDR3 is TGTGCCAGTAGTATTCTGTCCGGGACAGGGGATCAGCCCCAGCATTTT. The chain is built from TRBV19 and TRBJ1-5, with 10 bases identical to TRBD1. Trimming removed 3 bases from V and 5 bases from J; junction bases left unmatched: 7. The germline V gene encodes CDR1 LNHDA and CDR2 SQIVND (reference sequence). This CDR3 region has 16 residues.

DNA for the CDR3: TGCGCCAGCAGCTATAGCGGGGGGAATAAACGGGAGCAGTTCTTC. Translation gives CASSYSGGNKREQFF. The V and J genes are TRBV5-1 and TRBJ2-1; 10 bases line up with TRBD2. V was pared by 3 bases and J by 10 bases, with 10 bases of the junction left unmatched. This CDR3 has 15 residues. Germline assignment: CDR1 SGHRS and CDR2 YFSETQ.

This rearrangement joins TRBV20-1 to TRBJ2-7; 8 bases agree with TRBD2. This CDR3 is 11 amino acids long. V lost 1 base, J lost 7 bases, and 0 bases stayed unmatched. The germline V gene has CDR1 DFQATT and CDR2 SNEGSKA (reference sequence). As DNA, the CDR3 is TGCAGTGCTAGAGCGGGGGGGGAGCAGTACGTC. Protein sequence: CSARAGGEQYV.

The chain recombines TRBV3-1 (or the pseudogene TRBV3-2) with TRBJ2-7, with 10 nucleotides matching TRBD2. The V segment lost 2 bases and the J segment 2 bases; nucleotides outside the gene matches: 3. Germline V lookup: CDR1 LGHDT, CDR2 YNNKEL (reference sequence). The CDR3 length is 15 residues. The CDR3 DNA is TGTGCCAGCAGCCAACAAGCGGGGGGGCCCTACGAGCAGTACTTC. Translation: CASSQQAGGPYEQYF.

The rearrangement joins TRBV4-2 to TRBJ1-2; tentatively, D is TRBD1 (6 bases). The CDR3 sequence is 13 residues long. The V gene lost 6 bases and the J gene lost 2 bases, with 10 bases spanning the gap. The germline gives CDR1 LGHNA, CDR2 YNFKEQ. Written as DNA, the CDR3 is TGTGCCAGCAGACATAGGGGGAACTATGGCTACACCTTC. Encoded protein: CASRHRGNYGYTF.

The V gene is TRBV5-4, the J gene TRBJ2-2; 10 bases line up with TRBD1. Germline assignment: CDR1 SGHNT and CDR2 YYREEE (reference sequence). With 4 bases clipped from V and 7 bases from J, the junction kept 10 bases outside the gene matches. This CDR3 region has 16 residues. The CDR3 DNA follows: TGTGCCAGCAGCCCCTGGGACAGGGGTCCCGGCGGGGAGCTGTTTTTT. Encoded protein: CASSPWDRGPGGELFF. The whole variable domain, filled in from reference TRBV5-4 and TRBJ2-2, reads ETGVTQSPTHLIKTRGQQVTLRCSSQSGHNTVSWYQQALGQGPQFIFQYYREEENGRGNFPPRFSGLQFPNYSSELNVNALELDDSALYLCASSPWDRGPGGELFFGEGSRLTVL.

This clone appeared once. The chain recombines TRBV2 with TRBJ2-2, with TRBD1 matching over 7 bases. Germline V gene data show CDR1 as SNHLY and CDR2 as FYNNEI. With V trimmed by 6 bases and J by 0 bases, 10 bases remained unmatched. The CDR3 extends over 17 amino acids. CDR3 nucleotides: TGTGCCAGCAGGTTTGGACAGGATGAGGCGAACACCGGGGAGCTGTTTTTT. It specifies CASRFGQDEANTGELFF. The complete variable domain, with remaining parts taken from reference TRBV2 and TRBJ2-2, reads EPEVTQTPSHQVTQMGQEVILRCVPISNHLYFYWYRQILGQKVEFLVSFYNNEISEKSEIFDDQFSVERPDGSNFTLKIRSTKLEDSAMYFCASRFGQDEANTGELFFGEGSRLTVL.

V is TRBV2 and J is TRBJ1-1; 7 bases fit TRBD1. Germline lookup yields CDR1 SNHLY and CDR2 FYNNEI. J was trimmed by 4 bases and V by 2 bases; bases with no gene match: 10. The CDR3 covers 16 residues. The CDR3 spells CASSEQLTGVGTEAFF. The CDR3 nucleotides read TGTGCCAGCAGTGAACAATTAACAGGGGTAGGCACTGAAGCTTTCTTT.

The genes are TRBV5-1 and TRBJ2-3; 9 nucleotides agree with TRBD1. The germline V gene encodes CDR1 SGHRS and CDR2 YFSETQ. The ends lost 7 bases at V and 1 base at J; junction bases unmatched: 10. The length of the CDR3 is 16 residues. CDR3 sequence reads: CASSLQGARGTDTQYF. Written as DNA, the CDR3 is TGCGCCAGCTCGTTACAGGGGGCGCGTGGCACAGATACGCAGTATTTT.

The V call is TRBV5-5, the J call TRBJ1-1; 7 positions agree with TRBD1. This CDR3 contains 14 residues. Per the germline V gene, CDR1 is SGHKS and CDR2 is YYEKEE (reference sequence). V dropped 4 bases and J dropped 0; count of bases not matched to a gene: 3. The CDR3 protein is CASSRGQVNTEAFF. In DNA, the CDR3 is TGTGCCAGCAGCCGTGGACAGGTGAACACTGAAGCTTTCTTT.

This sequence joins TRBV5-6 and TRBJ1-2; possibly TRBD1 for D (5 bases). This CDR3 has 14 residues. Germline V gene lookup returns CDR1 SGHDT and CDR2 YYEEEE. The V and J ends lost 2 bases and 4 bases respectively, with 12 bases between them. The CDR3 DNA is TGTGCCAGCAGCTTTTACAGGAGTTTCTATGGCTACACCTTC. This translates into CASSFYRSFYGYTF.

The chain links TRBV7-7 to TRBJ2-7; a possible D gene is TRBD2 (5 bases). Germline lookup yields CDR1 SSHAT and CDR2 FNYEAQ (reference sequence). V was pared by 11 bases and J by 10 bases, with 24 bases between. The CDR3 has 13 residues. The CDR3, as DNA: TGTGCCCGCGGTCTTAAAGGGTCTTCTAGCCAGTACGTC. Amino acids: CARGLKGSSSQYV.

The CDR3 coding sequence is TGCGCCAGCAGCCAAGTAGGCGGGGTTGGGGTTGGTCAGCCCCAGCATTTT. Its translation is CASSQVGGVGVGQPQHF. The chain recombines TRBV4-1 with TRBJ1-5; no clear D. The CDR3 consists of 17 residues. The germline V and J ends were trimmed by 1 base and 6 bases, with 19 bases remaining between them. CDR1 and CDR2 from the germline V gene are MGHRA and YSYEKL.

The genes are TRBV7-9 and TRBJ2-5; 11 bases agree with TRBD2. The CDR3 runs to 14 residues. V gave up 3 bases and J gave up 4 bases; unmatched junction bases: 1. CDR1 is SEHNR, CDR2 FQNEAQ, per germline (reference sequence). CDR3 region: CASSFLAGGETQYF. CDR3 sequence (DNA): TGTGCCAGCAGCTTCCTAGCGGGGGGAGAGACCCAGTACTTC.

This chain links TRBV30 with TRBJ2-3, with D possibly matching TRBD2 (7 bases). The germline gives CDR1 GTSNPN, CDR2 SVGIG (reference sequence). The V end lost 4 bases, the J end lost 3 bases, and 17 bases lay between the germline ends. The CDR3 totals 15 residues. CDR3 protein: CAWNGVGGPTDTQYF. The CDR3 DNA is TGTGCCTGGAATGGGGTGGGGGGGCCGACAGATACGCAGTATTTT.

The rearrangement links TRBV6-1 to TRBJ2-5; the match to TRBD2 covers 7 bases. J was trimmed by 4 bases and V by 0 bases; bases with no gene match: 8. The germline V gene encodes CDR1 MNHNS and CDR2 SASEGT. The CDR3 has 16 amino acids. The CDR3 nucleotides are TGTGCCAGCAGTGAAGCATTAGCGTGGGGGGGAGAGACCCAGTACTTC. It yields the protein CASSEALAWGGETQYF.

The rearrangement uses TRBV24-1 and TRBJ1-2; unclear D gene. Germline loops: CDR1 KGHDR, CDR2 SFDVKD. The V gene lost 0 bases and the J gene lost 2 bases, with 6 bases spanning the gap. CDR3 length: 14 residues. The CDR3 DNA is TGTGCCACCAGTGATTTGCAGAGGAACTATGGCTACACCTTC. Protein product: CATSDLQRNYGYTF.

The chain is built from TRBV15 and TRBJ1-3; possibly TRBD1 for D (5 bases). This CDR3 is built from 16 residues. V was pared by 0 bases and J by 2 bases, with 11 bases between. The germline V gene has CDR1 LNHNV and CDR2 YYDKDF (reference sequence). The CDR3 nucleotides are TGTGCCACCAGCAGAGATGAAGCAGGGACTGGAAACACCATATATTTT. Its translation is CATSRDEAGTGNTIYF.

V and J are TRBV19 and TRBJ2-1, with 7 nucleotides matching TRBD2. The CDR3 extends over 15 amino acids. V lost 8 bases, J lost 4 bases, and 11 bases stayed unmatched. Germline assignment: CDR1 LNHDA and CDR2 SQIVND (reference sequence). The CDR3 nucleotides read TGTGCCAGTCAGATGGGCGTGGGGGGGTACAATGAGCAGTTCTTC. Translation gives CASQMGVGGYNEQFF.

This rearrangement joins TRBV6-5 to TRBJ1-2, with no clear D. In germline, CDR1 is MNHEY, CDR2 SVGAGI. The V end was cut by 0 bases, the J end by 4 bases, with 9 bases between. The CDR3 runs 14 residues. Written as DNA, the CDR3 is TGTGCCAGCAGTTACTCGACCGGGATCTATGGCTACACCTTC. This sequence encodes CASSYSTGIYGYTF.

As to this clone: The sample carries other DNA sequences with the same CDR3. CDR3 sequence (DNA): TGCGCCAGCAGCTTGGGACAGGGATCTGGCTACACCTTC. Protein: CASSLGQGSGYTF. This chain links TRBV5-1 with TRBJ1-2; 7 bases fit TRBD1. CDR1 is SGHRS and CDR2 is YFSETQ in the germline V gene. V was pared by 0 bases and J by 7 bases, with 3 bases of the junction left unmatched. There are 13 residues in the CDR3.

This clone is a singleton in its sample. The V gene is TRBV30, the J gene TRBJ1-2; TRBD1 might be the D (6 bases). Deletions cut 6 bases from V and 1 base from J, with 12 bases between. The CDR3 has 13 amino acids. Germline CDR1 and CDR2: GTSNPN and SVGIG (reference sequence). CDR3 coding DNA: TGTGCCTGCAACCAGGGGTTTAACTATGGCTACACCTTC. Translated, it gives CACNQGFNYGYTF.

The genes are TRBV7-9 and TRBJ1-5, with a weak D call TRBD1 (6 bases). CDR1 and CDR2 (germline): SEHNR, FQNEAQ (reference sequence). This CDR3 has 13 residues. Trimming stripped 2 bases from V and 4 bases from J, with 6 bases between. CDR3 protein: CASSLRGNQPQHF. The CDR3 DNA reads TGTGCCAGCAGCTTAAGGGGGAATCAGCCCCAGCATTTT.

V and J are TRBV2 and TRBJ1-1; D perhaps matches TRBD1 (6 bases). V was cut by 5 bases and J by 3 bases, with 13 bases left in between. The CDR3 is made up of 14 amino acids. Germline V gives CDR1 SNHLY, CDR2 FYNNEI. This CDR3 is CASSRQARDTEAFF. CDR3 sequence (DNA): TGTGCCAGCAGTCGACAGGCCAGGGACACTGAAGCTTTCTTT.